This T cell receptor (beta chain) emerged from a study of blood T cell repertoires in COVID-19. Study summary: Whether acute or convalescent, the COVID-19 samples came from the United States, Italy and Spain.

The germline CDR1 and CDR2 sequences are SNHLY and FYNNEI. The CDR3 runs 11 residues. V lost 2 bases to trimming and J lost 8 bases, with 6 bases between them. The assay was immunoSEQ multiplex PCR, and TCRdb's table has in-frame clones only and misses some. The sample has 150,000 or so clones, roughly nine tenths seen once. The sequenced sample consisted of PBMCs or T cells enriched from blood (not recorded which). V and J are TRBV2 and TRBJ1-2; the D is unclear. This TCR derives from a woman aged 40 to 55 who had been exposed to COVID-19. The CDR3 reads CASSEIGGYTF. The CDR3 DNA follows: TGTGCCAGCAGTGAAATCGGGGGCTACACCTTC.